The source of this TCR beta chain is a study of patients and donors after allogeneic stem cell transplantation. Each CDR3 protein is one row after TCRdb ran MiXCR on the RT-PCR reads. Among around 200,000 distinct CDR3 sequences listed, around two fifths were seen once. V dropped 6 bases and J dropped 5 bases, with 11 bases sitting between them. This CDR3 has 13 residues. The germline gives CDR1 SGHVS, CDR2 FQNEAQ. This chain links TRBV7-8 with TRBJ1-5, with D uncertain. The TCR originated in a human donor who was either an allogeneic HSCT recipient or a stem cell or donor lymphocyte infusion donor (not recorded which). It is not recorded whose cells these are; they may come from a transplant donor. Sequenced input: blood, either unsorted or a sorted T cell fraction (not recorded which). CDR3 sequence (DNA): TGTGCCAGCAGTAATGACCGGGATCAGCCCCAGCATTTT. This sequence encodes CASSNDRDQPQHF.